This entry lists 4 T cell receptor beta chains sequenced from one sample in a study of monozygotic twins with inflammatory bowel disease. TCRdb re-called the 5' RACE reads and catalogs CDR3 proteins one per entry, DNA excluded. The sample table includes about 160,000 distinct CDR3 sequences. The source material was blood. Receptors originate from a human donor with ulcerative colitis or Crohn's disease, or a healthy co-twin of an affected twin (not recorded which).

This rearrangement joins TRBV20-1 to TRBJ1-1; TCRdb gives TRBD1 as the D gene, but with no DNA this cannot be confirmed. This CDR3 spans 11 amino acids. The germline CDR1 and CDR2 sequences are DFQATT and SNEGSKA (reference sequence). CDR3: CSATAPGEAFF.

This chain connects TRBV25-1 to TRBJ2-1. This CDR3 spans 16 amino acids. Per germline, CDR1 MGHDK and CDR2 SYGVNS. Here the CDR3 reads CASSDVRGSSYNEQFF.

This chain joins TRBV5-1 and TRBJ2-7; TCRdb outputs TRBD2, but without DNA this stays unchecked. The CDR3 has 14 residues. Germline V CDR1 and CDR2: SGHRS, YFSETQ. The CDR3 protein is CASSLQTSGYEQYF.

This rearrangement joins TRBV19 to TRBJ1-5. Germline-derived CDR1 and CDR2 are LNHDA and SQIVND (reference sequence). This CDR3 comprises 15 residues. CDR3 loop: CASSISVQVAQPQHF. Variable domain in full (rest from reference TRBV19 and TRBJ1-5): DGGITQSPKYLFRKEGQNVTLSCEQNLNHDAMYWYRQDPGQGLRLIYYSQIVNDFQKGDIAEGYSVSREKKESFPLTVTSAQKNPTAFYLCASSISVQVAQPQHFGDGTRLSIL.